The entry below gives a single TCR beta chain sequence along with its context. This sample was included in a study of blood T cell repertoires in COVID-19. Overall study: Sample material is recorded as cDNA or gDNA derived from T cells, B-cell-depleted T cells, or PBMCs.

Authors' methods: Cell counts per sample came from amplifying reference gene primers. Clones were read by immunoSEQ multiplex PCR, and TCRdb kept only the in-frame ones, dropping some. V and J calls and clone size come straight from that table; D and trimming were deduced from the DNA. Among about 280,000 clones listed, 86% were seen once. Germline CDR1 is KGHDR and CDR2 is SFDVKD. V lost 2 bases to trimming and J lost 5 bases; unmatched junction nucleotides: 6. The CDR3 has 16 amino acids. This chain connects TRBV24-1 to TRBJ2-2; 8 nucleotides match TRBD2. The receptor comes from a man in his forties or fifties with active or convalescent COVID-19. The sequencing sample was made of peripheral blood. The CDR3 region is CATSDSGGRITGELFF. The CDR3 bases are TGTGCCACCAGTGATTCGGGCGGGAGGATTACCGGGGAGCTGTTTTTT.